The present TCR beta chain was sequenced within a study of T cells in Graves' hyperthyroidism and ophthalmopathy. Broader study findings: It was a median approximately 7.1 months before onset that the model predicted ophthalmopathy. Within blood appeared most thyroid clonotypes that had expanded above 0.001.

The germline CDR1 and CDR2 sequences are SGHDN and FVKESK. Between the trimmed V and J ends, which lost 0 bases and 2 bases, there was a span of 14 bases. This CDR3 contains 16 residues. Regions amplified from RNA transcripts were the TCR beta CDR3 regions. The HTBI primer set drove a first-round RT-PCR of the TCR CDR3. TCRdb independently ran MiXCR on the multiplex PCR reads; one entry per CDR3 protein. The sample holds 450,000 to 700,000 distinct CDR3 sequences, roughly 46% seen once. Many counts were recorded for this clonotype. Its antigen remains unidentified. Lactation, pregnancy, other autoimmune disease or uncontrolled infection excluded patients.

The rearrangement uses TRBV14 and TRBJ2-7; no clear D gene. Sequenced material: peripheral blood or thyroid tissue (not recorded which). This TCR derives from an adult woman with Graves' disease, either hyperthyroidism or ophthalmopathy (not recorded which). The CDR3 sequence: CASSQEWPIHAYEQYF. The CDR3 bases are TGTGCCAGCAGCCAAGAATGGCCGATTCACGCCTACGAGCAGTACTTC. Using reference TRBV14 and TRBJ2-7 for the parts outside the CDR3, the full variable domain is EAGVTQFPSHSVIEKGQTVTLRCDPISGHDNLYWYRRVMGKEIKFLLHFVKESKQDESGMPNNRFLAERTGGTYSTLKVQPAELEDSGVYFCASSQEWPIHAYEQYFGPGTRLTVT.